This T cell receptor beta chain was retrieved from a study of molecular identifiers for immune sequencing clone quantification. Using its own MiXCR run on the PCR reads, TCRdb lists one record per CDR3 protein. The table lists more than 85,000 distinct CDR3 sequences, around a third of them singletons. Study-wide points: Spiked Jurkat TCR RNA equivalent to one cell was reportedly detectable in about a million naive cells.

Turning to this clonotype: Its cognate antigen is unknown.

The CDR3 length is 15 residues. CDR1 SGHKS and CDR2 YYEKEE come from the germline V gene (reference sequence). V lost 4 bases to trimming and J lost 9 bases; unmatched junction nucleotides: 12. V and J are TRBV5-5 and TRBJ2-1, with 8 bases matching TRBD1. This sequence originates from a human donor in good health. Some libraries in this study had Jurkat cell RNA spiked in. Sequenced material: naive CD8+ T cells from blood, with Jurkat cell RNA spiked in. Subset here: FACS-sorted CD8+CD4-CCR7+CD45RA+ naive T cells. CDR3 region: CASSPPQDREIEQFF. CDR3 nucleotides: TGTGCCAGCAGCCCCCCTCAGGACAGGGAGATTGAGCAGTTCTTC.